These 9 T cell receptor beta chains were all obtained from the same sample, sequenced in a study of blood T cell repertoires in COVID-19. The protocol was immunoSEQ multiplex PCR, while the TCRdb copy is restricted to in-frame clones and leaves out a portion. In the table there are under 200,000 clones, about four fifths of which are singletons. Sequences were obtained from peripheral blood. The receptor set was obtained from a man between 60 and 70 years old with acute or convalescent COVID-19.

This sequence joins TRBV18 and TRBJ2-5; 11 nucleotides align to TRBD2. This CDR3 is built from 18 residues. After removal of 0 bases from V and 6 bases from J, the junction contained 12 bases not matched to a gene. Germline assignment: CDR1 KGHSH and CDR2 LQKENI. The CDR3 sequence: CASSPPMEASGGRQTQYF. The CDR3, as DNA: TGTGCCAGCTCACCACCGATGGAGGCTAGCGGGGGGAGACAGACCCAGTACTTC.

V is TRBV7-9 and J is TRBJ2-2; TRBD2 might be the D (7 bases). The CDR3 is made up of 15 amino acids. V gave up 0 bases and J gave up 4 bases, with 9 bases separating them. Germline CDR1 reads SEHNR; CDR2 reads FQNEAQ (reference sequence). CDR3 in DNA: TGTGCCAGCAGCTTAGCTGGGGGGGCCACCGGGGAGCTGTTTTTT. It translates to CASSLAGGATGELFF.

The rearrangement joins TRBV27 to TRBJ1-6, with 7 bases matching TRBD1. Per germline, CDR1 MNHEY and CDR2 SMNVEV (reference sequence). V gave up 8 bases and J gave up 6 bases; unmatched junction bases: 10. The CDR3 consists of 15 residues. CDR3 amino acids: CASGPGQVVNSPLHF. As DNA, the CDR3 is TGTGCCAGCGGCCCCGGACAGGTGGTTAATTCACCCCTCCACTTT.

The chain has TRBV7-2 and TRBJ2-3, with no clear D. This CDR3 is built from 15 residues. V lost 1 base and J lost 2, with 10 bases in between. Germline CDR1 reads SGHTA; CDR2 reads FQGNSA. DNA of the CDR3: TGTGCCAGCAGCTTAGTTCGAGTCTCCACAGATACGCAGTATTTT. It encodes CASSLVRVSTDTQYF.

V and J are TRBV7-2 and TRBJ2-5, with 11 bases fitting TRBD2. CDR1 and CDR2 from the germline V gene are SGHTA and FQGNSA. Trimming at V came to 5 bases and at J to 5 bases, leaving 1 base not matched to a gene. CDR3 length: 13 residues. The CDR3 spells CASSPSGGETQYF. CDR3 DNA: TGTGCCAGCAGCCCTAGCGGGGGGGAGACCCAGTACTTC.

The sample holds one count of this clone. The rearrangement uses TRBV30 and TRBJ1-5; D is perhaps TRBD1 (5 bases). The CDR3 spans 12 residues. Germline CDR1 and CDR2: GTSNPN and SVGIG (reference sequence). V was pared by 5 bases and J by 6 bases, with 11 bases between. The CDR3 DNA reads TGTGCCTGGGGGCTCGGGGGTCAGCCCCAGCATTTT. This gives the protein CAWGLGGQPQHF.

This sequence joins TRBV18 and TRBJ1-5; a weak D match, TRBD1 (6 bases). Deletions cut 6 bases from V and 3 bases from J, with 18 bases between. CDR3 length: 16 amino acids. CDR1 KGHSH and CDR2 LQKENI come from the germline V gene. CDR3 sequence reads: CASSRETGSNNQPQHF. CDR3 sequence (DNA): TGTGCCAGCTCTCGAGAAACAGGGAGTAACAATCAGCCCCAGCATTTT.

A single count supports this clone. The chain links TRBV5-1 to TRBJ2-1; 11 positions match TRBD2. Germline CDR1 and CDR2: SGHRS and YFSETQ. V lost 5 bases to trimming and J lost 10 bases; unmatched junction nucleotides: 5. The CDR3 sequence is 13 residues long. CDR3 nucleotide sequence: TGCGCCAGCAGTAGTCTAGCGGGAGGCGAGCAGTTCTTC. It specifies CASSSLAGGEQFF.

The chain combines TRBV25-1 with TRBJ2-2; TRBD2 might be the D (7 bases). The CDR3 runs 14 residues. The ends were cut back, 4 bases at V and 7 bases at J, with 13 bases in the middle. Germline assignment: CDR1 MGHDK and CDR2 SYGVNS. The CDR3 nucleotides are TGTGCCAGCAGTGCCACCGGGGGGCGCGGGGAGCTGTTTTTT. This codes for CASSATGGRGELFF.